The rows below give T cell receptor beta chains drawn from one sample of a study of CD8 T cells in ankylosing spondylitis. TCRdb reprocessed the 5' RACE reads with MiXCR, giving one entry per CDR3 protein. The data contain about 500,000 distinct CDR3 sequences, about 13% of them seen just once; the ten biggest clones take up 6.8%. Sequencing input: blood, either unsorted or a sorted T cell fraction (not recorded which). The source of these receptors is a male donor with ankylosing spondylitis. The CDR3 runs from the conserved cysteine through the conserved F or W. A D gene is named only where the DNA matches it firmly. Where a row states a size, it is once, few, many or the class of an expanded clone; other rows omit it.

>TRBJ2-1|TRBV4-1|few|17|TRBD2
CASSQSPAGAAYNEQFF
TGCGCCAGCAGCCAATCCCCAGCGGGAGCGGCGTACAATGAGCAGTTCTTC
>TRBJ2-1|TRBV7-2|many|16|TRBD2
CASSSGLAGAYNEQFF
TGTGCCAGCAGCTCCGGACTAGCGGGAGCCTACAATGAGCAGTTCTTC
>TRBJ2-5|TRBV10-3|few|13|NA
CASSGQGGETQYF
TGTGCCTCAAGCGGGCAGGGGGGGGAGACCCAGTACTTC
>TRBJ2-1|TRBV10-2|few|19|NA
CASSRDSRPRSPYYNEQFF
TGCGCCAGCAGTAGGGACTCGAGACCTCGATCTCCCTACTACAATGAGCAGTTCTTC
>TRBJ2-2|TRBV5-6|NA|18|TRBD2
CASSLGAYRSGGTGELFF
TGTGCCAGCAGCTTAGGGGCCTACCGAAGCGGGGGGACCGGGGAGCTGTTTTTT
>TRBJ1-2|TRBV5-1|NA|13|TRBD1
CASRMDRFYGYTF
TGCGCCAGCAGGATGGACAGGTTCTATGGCTACACCTTC
>TRBJ1-1|TRBV5-1|once|14|NA
CASAVPSSGSEAFF
TGCGCCAGCGCGGTCCCGTCGAGTGGGTCTGAAGCTTTCTTT
>TRBJ1-2|TRBV3-1|NA|13|NA
CASSQFNSYGYTF
TGTGCCAGCAGCCAATTTAACTCTTATGGCTACACCTTC
>TRBJ2-1|TRBV20-1|NA|14|TRBD2
CSARDLGTTDGQFF
TGCAGTGCCCGGGACCTCGGGACTACCGATGGTCAGTTCTTC
>TRBJ2-5|TRBV5-6|NA|16|NA
CASTSTGRVYQETQYF
TGTGCCAGCACTTCCACCGGGCGCGTGTACCAAGAGACCCAGTATTTC
>TRBJ2-3|TRBV7-9|many|12|NA
CASSLLTDTQYF
TGTGCCAGCAGCTTACTAACAGATACGCAGTATTTT
>TRBJ1-5|TRBV20-1|few|13|TRBD1
CSARGQTNQPQHF
TGCAGTGCTCGGGGACAGACAAATCAGCCCCAGCATTTT
>TRBJ2-2|TRBV5-1|few|15|TRBD2
CASSLVRGDTGELFF
TGCGCCAGCAGCTTGGTCCGGGGGGACACCGGGGAGCTGTTTTTT
>TRBJ2-3|TRBV5-5|many|13|NA
CASSLQGSDTQYF
TGTGCCAGCAGCTTGCAGGGCTCAGATACGCAGTATTTT
>TRBJ1-2|TRBV12-3/TRBV12-4|NA|13|NA
CASSSDPYVGYTF
TGTGCCAGCAGTTCCGACCCTTATGTTGGCTACACCTTC
>TRBJ2-2|TRBV3-1|many|16|TRBD1
CASTQKGAANTGELFF
TGTGCCAGCACCCAAAAGGGGGCAGCGAACACCGGGGAGCTGTTTTTT
>TRBJ1-1|TRBV12-3/TRBV12-4|NA|13|NA
CASRESGYTEAFF
TGTGCCAGCAGGGAGAGCGGGTACACTGAAGCTTTCTTT
>TRBJ2-2|TRBV6-5|NA|16|TRBD2
CASSYLAGGWTGELFF
TGTGCCAGCAGTTACTTAGCGGGAGGTTGGACCGGGGAGCTGTTTTTT
>TRBJ2-5|TRBV5-5|NA|16|TRBD2
CASSRGPSGRVETQYF
TGTGCCAGCAGCCGGGGGCCTAGCGGGAGAGTCGAGACCCAGTACTTC
>TRBJ2-1|TRBV12-3/TRBV12-4|NA|17|TRBD2
CASSLAGNPGLHNEQFF
TGTGCCAGCAGCCTAGCGGGTAATCCGGGACTCCACAATGAGCAGTTCTTC
>TRBJ2-3|TRBV10-3|few|12|NA
CACTSDTDTQYF
TGTGCCTGCACCTCAGACACAGATACGCAGTATTTT
>TRBJ2-3|TRBV24-1|few|16|NA
CATSDFYGGGRDTQYF
TGTGCCACCAGTGATTTTTACGGGGGCGGTCGGGATACGCAGTATTTT
>TRBJ2-7|TRBV7-6|NA|14|NA
CASSLTAATYEQYF
TGTGCCAGCAGCTTAACGGCAGCCACCTACGAGCAGTACTTC
>TRBJ2-7|TRBV14|few|14|NA
CASSRLGLSYEQYF
TGTGCCAGCAGTCGGTTGGGATTGTCCTACGAGCAGTACTTC
>TRBJ1-1|TRBV7-8|NA|13|NA
CASSVGAAAEAFF
TGTGCCAGCAGCGTCGGTGCGGCCGCTGAAGCTTTCTTT
>TRBJ2-5|TRBV3-1|few|13|NA
CASSQEQQETQYF
TGTGCCAGCAGCCAAGAACAACAAGAGACCCAGTACTTC
>TRBJ2-7|TRBV3-1|few|18|TRBD2
CASSQVGLAGDPWNEQYF
TGTGCCAGCAGCCAAGTCGGACTAGCGGGAGACCCTTGGAACGAGCAGTACTTC
>TRBJ2-1|TRBV5-5|many|15|TRBD1
CASSPRDRGNNEQFF
TGTGCCAGCAGCCCCCGGGACAGGGGGAACAATGAGCAGTTCTTC
>TRBJ2-5|TRBV12-3/TRBV12-4|NA|14|NA
CASSPSQGPETQYF
TGTGCCAGCAGTCCGTCTCAGGGGCCGGAGACCCAGTACTTC